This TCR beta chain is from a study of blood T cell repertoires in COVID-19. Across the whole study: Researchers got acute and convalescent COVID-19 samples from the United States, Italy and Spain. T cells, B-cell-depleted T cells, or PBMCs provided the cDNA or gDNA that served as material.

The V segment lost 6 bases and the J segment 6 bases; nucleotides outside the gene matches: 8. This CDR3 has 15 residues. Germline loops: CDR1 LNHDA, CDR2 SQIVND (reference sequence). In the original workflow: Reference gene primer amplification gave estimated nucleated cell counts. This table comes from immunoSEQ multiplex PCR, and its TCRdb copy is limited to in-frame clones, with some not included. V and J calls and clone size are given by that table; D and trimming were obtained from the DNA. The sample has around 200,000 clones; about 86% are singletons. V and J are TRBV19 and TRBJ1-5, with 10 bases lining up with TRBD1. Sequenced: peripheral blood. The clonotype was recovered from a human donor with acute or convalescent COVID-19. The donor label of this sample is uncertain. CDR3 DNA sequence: TGTGCCAGTAGACTCGGACAGGGGGAGGCTCAGCCCCAGCATTTT. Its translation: CASRLGQGEAQPQHF.